Listed here are 16 T cell receptor beta chains from one sample, sequenced in a study of T cells after yellow fever vaccination (dated 2019 in TCRdb). Library preparation used 5' RACE. The sequencer was an Illumina NovaSeq 6000. TCRdb applied fastp at Q25 and MiXCR to the public reads, then kept only in-frame beta chains. Each record represents a unique CDR3 protein, reported with the most common genes and DNA among its rows. In all, the sample holds approximately 330,000 distinct CDR3 sequences, and around 13% of those were seen once. In total, the top ten clones hold 3.2% of the sample. The treatment or condition label corresponds to: live attenuated yellow fever vaccine strain. The source was CD4+ T cells sorted from PBMCs, collected 15 days after the yellow fever booster vaccination. The receptor set was obtained from a man between 18 and 35 years old who received the YFV17D yellow fever vaccine.

The chain joins TRBV6-2 or TRBV6-3 to TRBJ2-3, with D perhaps matching TRBD1 or TRBD2 (6 bases each). Per germline, CDR1 MNHEY and CDR2 SVGEGT. Trimming removed 0 bases from V and 6 bases from J, with 13 bases in between. The CDR3 sequence is 15 residues long. The CDR3 here is CASSYSYGGKDTQYF. The CDR3 DNA follows: TGTGCCAGCAGTTACTCATACGGGGGCAAGGATACGCAGTATTTT.

The gene calls are TRBV20-1 and TRBJ2-5; 8 bases are a match to TRBD2. The CDR3 contains 16 residues. J was trimmed by 1 base and V by 0 bases; bases with no gene match: 7. Germline CDR1 and CDR2: DFQATT and SNEGSKA (reference sequence). CDR3 coding DNA: TGCAGTGCTAGAGATCTGCGGGGGGACACCCAAGAGACCCAGTACTTC. Translation: CSARDLRGDTQETQYF.

CDR3 in amino acids: CASSIPGQGASTEAFF. In nucleotides, the CDR3 is TGTGCCAGCAGTATACCGGGACAGGGGGCTAGCACTGAAGCTTTCTTT. V usage is TRBV12-3 or TRBV12-4 and J usage is TRBJ1-1; 12 positions agree with TRBD1. The length of the CDR3 is 16 residues. V dropped 5 bases and J dropped 4; count of bases not matched to a gene: 8.

In this sample, this clonotype turned up a few times. The genes are TRBV5-5 and TRBJ2-5; tentatively, D is TRBD1 (6 bases). The CDR3 is 14 residues long. Germline CDR1 reads SGHKS; CDR2 reads YYEKEE (reference sequence). V lost 3 bases and J 7 bases, leaving 16 bases between the germline ends. DNA of the CDR3: TGTGCCAGCAGCTCCGGACAGCCCTCGGTGACCCAGTACTTC. Translation gives CASSSGQPSVTQYF.

A note on this clonotype: The germline gene is not matched at one end of the junction; a read error may be the cause. CDR3 residues: CATSGGSSGANVLTF. Written as DNA, the CDR3 is TGTGCCACCAGTGGGGGGAGCTCTGGGGCCAACGTCCTGACTTTC. The rearrangement joins TRBV28 to TRBJ2-6; D might be TRBD2 (6 bases). The germline V gene has CDR1 MDHEN and CDR2 SYDVKM. The CDR3 is made up of 15 amino acids.

This clonotype was observed a handful of times. The V call is TRBV4-3, the J call TRBJ1-1; 7 bases match TRBD1. The CDR3 is 15 residues long. Germline V gene sequence: CDR1 LGHNA, CDR2 YSLEER. The J segment lost 2 bases and the V segment lost 4 bases, leaving 7 bases of the junction unmatched. As DNA, the CDR3 is TGCGCCAGCAGCCGATCGGACAGGAGAAACACTGAAGCTTTCTTT. As protein: CASSRSDRRNTEAFF.

This clonotype has only a few counts. This chain uses TRBV5-5 with TRBJ1-4; 8 nucleotides align to TRBD1. This CDR3 contains 15 residues. The V gene end was trimmed by 4 bases and the J gene end by 6 bases; junction bases not matched to a gene: 8. Germline V CDR1 and CDR2: SGHKS, YYEKEE (reference sequence). The CDR3 DNA sequence: TGTGCCAGCAGCCCCTGGACAGGGAGGGATGAAAAACTGTTTTTT. Residues: CASSPWTGRDEKLFF.

This clonotype was picked up a small number of times. CDR3 protein: CAISGTSGGHGRETQYF. For the CDR3, the DNA is TGTGCCATCAGTGGGACTAGCGGGGGGCACGGGAGAGAGACCCAGTACTTC. J is TRBJ2-5 and V is TRBV10-3; 14 bases fit TRBD2. Germline CDR1 and CDR2: ENHRY and SYGVKD. V lost 4 bases, J lost 4 bases, and 8 bases stayed unmatched. This CDR3 has 17 residues.

This clonotype was picked up a small number of times. V usage is TRBV10-3 and J usage is TRBJ2-5; D not certain. The CDR3 has 11 amino acids. The V gene's germline CDR1 is ENHRY and CDR2 SYGVKD. The ends were cut back, 6 bases at V and 2 bases at J, with 4 bases in the middle. The CDR3 coding sequence is TGTGCCATCAGGGAACAAGAGACCCAGTACTTC. Translation gives CAIREQETQYF.

This clonotype was counted between two and nine times. The chain joins TRBV5-1 to TRBJ2-5; tentatively, D is TRBD1 (6 bases). Germline loops: CDR1 SGHRS, CDR2 YFSETQ. The CDR3 spans 13 residues. The V end lost 4 bases, the J end lost 4 bases, and 11 bases lay between the germline ends. CDR3 DNA sequence: TGCGCCAGCAGCCCGGGACACAGAGAGACCCAGTACTTC. Protein: CASSPGHRETQYF.

V and J are TRBV20-1 and TRBJ2-5; D perhaps matches TRBD2 (6 bases). Trimming left V 6 bases short and J 1 base short, with 18 bases between. Per germline, CDR1 DFQATT and CDR2 SNEGSKA (reference sequence). The CDR3 covers 15 residues. CDR3 sequence: CSATDRGYGQETQYF. CDR3 bases: TGCAGTGCCACAGACCGGGGGTATGGCCAAGAGACCCAGTACTTC.

There are many counts of this clonotype. The chain is built from TRBV29-1 and TRBJ2-1; 12 bases align to TRBD2. The CDR3 spans 14 residues. V gave up 4 bases and J gave up 7 bases; unmatched junction bases: 5. Germline lookup yields CDR1 SQVTM and CDR2 ANQGSEA. The CDR3 nucleotides are TGCAGCGTTGTTGCACTAGCGGGGGGTAATGAGCAGTTCTTC. Protein sequence: CSVVALAGGNEQFF.

The table lists this clonotype with many counts. The chain employs TRBV6-1 and TRBJ1-3; TRBD1 agrees at 7 bases. This CDR3 has 17 amino acids. Trimming removed 3 bases from V and 0 bases from J; junction bases left unmatched: 8. The V gene's germline CDR1 is MNHNS and CDR2 SASEGT. This CDR3 reads CASSDIRGQTSGNTIYF. The CDR3 bases are TGTGCCAGCAGTGATATTAGGGGACAGACCTCTGGAAACACCATATATTTT.

The CDR3 spells CATSDPGRGYTF. In DNA form, the CDR3 reads TGTGCCACCAGTGATCCGGGACGGGGCTACACCTTC. The rearrangement joins TRBV24-1 to TRBJ1-2; D is perhaps TRBD1 (5 bases). Germline V gene sequence: CDR1 KGHDR, CDR2 SFDVKD. CDR3 length: 12 amino acids. Trimming pared 3 bases from V and 8 bases from J, leaving 9 bases between.

This clonotype has only a few counts. This sequence joins TRBV9 and TRBJ2-2, with TRBD2 identical over 10 bases. The germline gives CDR1 SGDLS, CDR2 YYNGEE. The CDR3 consists of 16 residues. Trimming took 1 base from V and 7 from J; bases not matched to a gene: 7. CDR3 coding DNA: TGTGCCAGCAGCGTATTAAGTAGCGGGGGGCGCGGGGAGCTGTTTTTT. This codes for CASSVLSSGGRGELFF.

There are many counts of this clonotype. V gene TRBV6-6 combines with J gene TRBJ2-1, with TRBD2 as a possible D gene (5 bases). Trimming stripped 4 bases from V and 2 bases from J, with 12 bases between. This CDR3 region has 15 residues. In germline, CDR1 is MNHNY, CDR2 SVGAGI (reference sequence). CDR3 DNA: TGTGCCAGCAGTTCGGAGGATGAGCCCTACAATGAGCAGTTCTTC. As protein: CASSSEDEPYNEQFF.